What follows are 21 T cell receptor beta chains derived from one specimen sequenced in a study of blood T cell repertoires in COVID-19. Profiling relied on immunoSEQ multiplex PCR, and the TCRdb table lists in-frame clones only, not all of them. This table has about 150,000 clones, approximately 84% appearing once. What was sequenced was PBMCs or T cells enriched from blood (not recorded which). Source of these receptors: a woman aged 50 to 60 with acute COVID-19.

The V call is TRBV7-2, the J call TRBJ2-5; 9 bases are shared with TRBD2. Germline loops: CDR1 SGHTA, CDR2 FQGNSA. The CDR3 extends over 16 amino acids. J gave up 0 bases and V 5 bases, and 7 bases lay outside the gene matches. CDR3 bases: TGTGCCAGCAGCCTCCTAGCGGGGAAGTACCAAGAGACCCAGTACTTC. This translates into CASSLLAGKYQETQYF.

The chain links TRBV27 to TRBJ2-3, with TRBD2 matching over 11 bases. The CDR3 sequence is 15 residues long. Germline CDR1 reads MNHEY; CDR2 reads SMNVEV (reference sequence). V shed 1 base, J shed 8 bases, and the junction held 5 bases outside the gene matches. In DNA, the CDR3 is TGTGCCAGCAGTTTATTCGGTACTAGCGGGAGTACGCAGTATTTT. It yields the protein CASSLFGTSGSTQYF.

This clone has only a few counts. The rearrangement uses TRBV2 and TRBJ1-1; D is uncertain. Germline lookup yields CDR1 SNHLY and CDR2 FYNNEI. V was shortened by 7 bases and J by 2 bases, with 17 bases between the two germline ends. This CDR3 has 15 amino acids. This CDR3 is CASIPSGVSNTEAFF. The CDR3 coding sequence is TGTGCCAGCATCCCAAGCGGGGTTAGTAACACTGAAGCTTTCTTT.

This chain links TRBV20-1 with TRBJ2-1, with 7 nucleotides matching TRBD2. Trimming cost V 5 bases and J 9 bases; bases outside gene matches: 4. Germline V gives CDR1 DFQATT, CDR2 SNEGSKA (reference sequence). This CDR3 comprises 11 residues. The CDR3 nucleotides read TGCAGTGCTGGCGGGGGTGTTGAGCAGTTCTTC. Residues: CSAGGGVEQFF.

The chain couples TRBV19 to TRBJ2-2; 10 positions agree with TRBD2. With V trimmed by 3 bases and J by 5 bases, 3 bases remained unmatched. Germline CDR1 reads LNHDA; CDR2 reads SQIVND (reference sequence). This CDR3 has 15 amino acids. The CDR3 is CASSMLAGATGELFF. CDR3 in DNA: TGTGCCAGTAGTATGCTAGCGGGAGCTACCGGGGAGCTGTTTTTT.

This sequence joins TRBV14 and TRBJ1-1; D gene unclear. Germline values: CDR1 SGHDN, CDR2 FVKESK. CDR3 length: 13 amino acids. Deletions cut 0 bases from V and 11 bases from J, with 13 bases between. The CDR3 DNA reads TGTGCCAGCAGCCAAGAGGTGACTCCCTGGGCTTTCTTT. Its translation: CASSQEVTPWAFF.

V usage is TRBV5-1 and J usage is TRBJ2-3, with 8 bases identical to TRBD1. Germline CDR1 is SGHRS and CDR2 is YFSETQ. Trimming took 9 bases from V and 2 from J; bases not matched to a gene: 14. The CDR3 contains 16 residues. The DNA for the CDR3 is TGCGCCACCGCGGCGGGACCGGGACAGGACACAGATACGCAGTATTTT. Translating gives CATAAGPGQDTDTQYF. The whole variable domain, filled in from reference TRBV5-1 and TRBJ2-3, reads KAGVTQTPRYLIKTRGQQVTLSCSPISGHRSVSWYQQTPGQGLQFLFEYFSETQRNKGNFPGRFSGRQFSNSRSEMNVSTLELGDSALYLCATAAGPGQDTDTQYFGPGTRLTVL.

J is TRBJ1-1 and V is TRBV11-2; no clear D gene. The V and J ends lost 7 bases and 7 bases respectively, with 16 bases between them. Germline V lookup: CDR1 SGHAT, CDR2 FQNNGV. CDR3 length: 13 residues. This chain's CDR3 is CASTPTASLEAFF. CDR3 bases: TGTGCCAGCACCCCAACCGCGAGCCTTGAAGCTTTCTTT.

The CDR3 sequence: CASRSVQGQWGQPQHF. For the CDR3, the DNA is TGTGCCAGTAGATCGGTACAGGGCCAGTGGGGACAGCCCCAGCATTTT. The chain has TRBV19 and TRBJ1-5; the D gene is possibly TRBD1 (6 bases). The V gene's germline CDR1 is LNHDA and CDR2 SQIVND (reference sequence). V lost 6 bases and J 7 bases, leaving 22 bases between the germline ends. The CDR3 length is 16 residues.

The sample holds one count of this clone. The rearrangement uses TRBV5-4 and TRBJ2-1; 11 nucleotides agree with TRBD2. Unmatched junction bases numbered 6, after V lost 0 bases and J lost 7 bases. CDR1 is SGHNT, CDR2 YYREEE, per germline (reference sequence). The CDR3 contains 16 residues. In nucleotides, the CDR3 is TGTGCCAGCAGCTTGGGTGGGACTAGCGGCCTTAATGAGCAGTTCTTC. This gives the protein CASSLGGTSGLNEQFF.

This clone was detected only a few times. V usage is TRBV24-1 and J usage is TRBJ1-5; D unclear. Germline CDR1 and CDR2: KGHDR and SFDVKD. Between the trimmed V and J ends, which lost 5 bases and 7 bases, there was a span of 14 bases. The CDR3 has 14 residues. The CDR3 is CATSAVDSGQPQHF. For the CDR3, the DNA is TGTGCCACCAGTGCCGTGGACTCGGGGCAGCCCCAGCATTTT.

The genes are TRBV28 and TRBJ1-1; no definite D call. The CDR3 sequence is 13 residues long. V was clipped by 3 bases and J by 4 bases, with 9 bases between them. Per the germline V gene, CDR1 is MDHEN and CDR2 is SYDVKM. CDR3 region: CASSLQVPTEAFF. The DNA of the CDR3 is TGTGCCAGCAGTTTGCAGGTTCCCACTGAAGCTTTCTTT.

This sequence joins TRBV9 and TRBJ1-1; 9 bases align to TRBD1. V shed 0 bases and J 8 bases; nucleotides not matched to a gene: 5. The germline gives CDR1 SGDLS, CDR2 YYNGEE. The CDR3 has 14 residues. DNA for the CDR3: TGTGCCAGCAGCGTAGGGGTAGGGACAGGGGAAGCTTTCTTT. Residues: CASSVGVGTGEAFF.

The rearrangement links TRBV7-3 to TRBJ2-1, with D hard to call. The CDR3 covers 14 residues. Germline CDR1 and CDR2: SGHTA and FQGTGA. The V and J ends lost 5 bases and 6 bases respectively, with 14 bases between them. CDR3 amino acids: CASSHIALANEQFF. The CDR3 region has the DNA TGTGCCAGCAGCCACATAGCCTTGGCCAATGAGCAGTTCTTC.

About this clone: A junction boundary mismatches the germline segment, possibly from a read error. This chain connects TRBV7-9 to TRBJ2-7, with TRBD2 matching over 11 bases. The CDR3 has 15 amino acids. CDR1 is SEHNR, CDR2 FQNEAQ, per germline (reference sequence). CDR3 sequence (DNA): TGTGCCAGCAGCATAGCGGGAGGGCCCAGGAACGAGCAGTACTTC. This sequence encodes CASSIAGGPRNEQYF.

The rearrangement uses TRBV6-5 and TRBJ2-7; 9 bases line up with TRBD1. Per germline, CDR1 MNHEY and CDR2 SVGAGI. The J segment lost 7 bases and the V segment lost 10 bases, leaving 11 bases of the junction unmatched. This CDR3 has 13 amino acids. CDR3 coding DNA: TGTGCCATCGAGGACAGGGGATCGGGAGAGCAGTACTTC. It codes for CAIEDRGSGEQYF.

The CDR3 nucleotides are TGTGCCACCAGTGATCGGACACAGGGAGGGACTGAAGCTTTCTTT. This translates into CATSDRTQGGTEAFF. The gene calls are TRBV24-1 and TRBJ1-1; tentative D call: TRBD1 (6 bases). The V gene's germline CDR1 is KGHDR and CDR2 SFDVKD. This CDR3 has 15 amino acids. Trimming cost V 3 bases and J 5 bases, with 15 bases left between them.

This chain links TRBV5-4 with TRBJ1-2, with 12 bases aligning to TRBD1. V gave up 4 bases and J gave up 5 bases; unmatched junction bases: 6. Germline CDR1 SGHNT, CDR2 YYREEE (reference sequence). This CDR3 contains 15 residues. Written as DNA, the CDR3 is TGTGCCAGCAGCGGGGGGGACAGGGGGCAGTATGGCTACACCTTC. Translating it yields CASSGGDRGQYGYTF.

This clone showed up just once. V usage is TRBV7-2 and J usage is TRBJ2-3; 14 bases align to TRBD2. Trimming removed 5 bases from V and 7 bases from J; junction bases left unmatched: 8. Germline CDR1 and CDR2: SGHTA and FQGNSA. The CDR3 has 16 residues. The DNA for the CDR3 is TGTGCCAGCAGCCCGAGACTAGCGGGAGGGCAACATACGCAGTATTTT. It is translated as CASSPRLAGGQHTQYF.

This chain connects TRBV10-3 to TRBJ2-7, with D perhaps matching TRBD2 (5 bases). This CDR3 is 15 amino acids long. The ends were cut back, 10 bases at V and 0 bases at J, with 19 bases in the middle. Germline V gene lookup returns CDR1 ENHRY and CDR2 SYGVKD. This CDR3 is CATKGDYSSSYEQYF. The CDR3 region has the DNA TGTGCCACCAAGGGAGACTACTCGAGCTCCTACGAGCAGTACTTC.

This clone was recorded a few times. The rearrangement links TRBV19 to TRBJ2-7; 9 bases are a match to TRBD1. The CDR3 extends over 16 amino acids. The J segment lost 2 bases and the V segment lost 5 bases, leaving 10 bases of the junction unmatched. CDR1 is LNHDA, CDR2 SQIVND, per germline (reference sequence). CDR3 coding DNA: TGTGCCAGTAGTCCCACCGGGACAGGGCCACCCTACGAGCAGTACTTC. Translated: CASSPTGTGPPYEQYF.